The source of this T cell receptor (beta chain) is a study of cytomegalovirus exposure and HLA in healthy donors. CDR1 SGHRS and CDR2 YFSETQ come from the germline V gene. The V segment lost 0 bases and the J segment 3 bases; nucleotides outside the gene matches: 3. The CDR3 consists of 15 residues. Researchers ran the PCR with 60 Vbeta and 13 Jbeta primers. This table comes from immunoSEQ multiplex PCR, and its TCRdb copy is limited to in-frame clones, with some not included. The sample has approximately 100,000 clones, around three quarters seen once. The sample comprised PBMCs. The rearrangement uses TRBV5-1 and TRBJ2-1; 7 nucleotides align to TRBD1. This clonotype originated in a female donor in good health and CMV-seropositive. CDR3 region: CASSLVDRDYNEQFF. For the CDR3, the DNA is TGCGCCAGCAGCTTGGTAGACAGGGACTACAATGAGCAGTTCTTC.